In its sample, the clone carrying this TCR beta chain was seen once. Its antigen is not known. The data stem from a study of CD8+ T cells in alopecia areata. Study outcomes and limitations: Just one nonresponder means the tie between baseline CD8+ expansion and response stays uncertain. During tofacitinib treatment, many expanded lesional clones remained in scalp and blood. An increase in clonality over normal scalp was evident in lesional scalp, especially alopecia totalis/universalis.

Treatment in this sample: oral pan-JAK inhibitor, 5-10 mg twice daily. Both CD4+ and CD8+ T cells were separated by sorting PBMCs. The CDR3 covers 15 residues. Germline-derived CDR1 and CDR2 are MGHRA and YSYEKL. V was pared by 0 bases and J by 6 bases, with 13 bases between. RNA was extracted and reverse transcribed into cDNA as the sequencing template. Measured with immunoSEQ multiplex PCR; TCRdb has only the in-frame clones, and not every one. The sample has around 99,000 clones, around 83% seen once. This specimen was CD8+ T cells sorted from blood, taken at week 24, from a patient treated with tofacitinib. V is TRBV4-1 and J is TRBJ2-3; unclear D gene. This receptor was obtained from a human donor with alopecia areata. The CDR3 sequence: CASSQEALQRDTQYF. In DNA form, the CDR3 reads TGCGCCAGCAGCCAAGAAGCGCTACAAAGGGATACGCAGTATTTT.